Here is one T cell receptor beta chain with its context. Its antigen remains unknown. The data derive from a study of blood T cells in healthy people across ages. Findings and limits, study-wide: Observed TCR beta diversity per million T cells went down as age went up. This fall followed a roughly linear course with age. A greater number of naive CD4+ cells and higher diversity distinguished long-lived donors from aged donors.

Combining a sample-barcoded 5' primer with a J-beta primer mix, a second PCR ran for roughly 6 to 12 cycles. A tag from a template-switch adaptor with 12 random nucleotides marked each cDNA molecule. Samples each returned at least 2.5 million CDR3-containing paired-end reads. A single record per CDR3 protein comes from TCRdb applying MiXCR to the 5' RACE reads. Here the sample spans about 2 million distinct CDR3 sequences, roughly 52% being singletons. Material for sequencing was blood. The origin of this receptor is a woman aged 40 to 49 in good health.

The DNA for the CDR3 is TGCAGCGTTCCAAGGTTAGCGGGTGGAGCCAGGGGCCAAGAGACCCAGTTCTTC. This gives the protein CSVPRLAGGARGQETQFF. The V call is TRBV29-1, the J call TRBJ2-5, with D possibly TRBD2 on 7 matching bases. The last part of the DNA fits TRBJ2-1 better; the J call may be wrong. Per the germline V gene, CDR1 is SQVTM and CDR2 is ANQGSEA. The CDR3 runs to 18 residues.